This TCR beta chain is drawn from a study of blood T cell repertoires in COVID-19. This clone was observed once. Clones were read by immunoSEQ multiplex PCR, and TCRdb kept only the in-frame ones, dropping some. Of 130,000 or so clones listed, roughly four fifths are singletons. The CDR3 contains 17 residues. The V end was cut by 4 bases, the J end by 0 bases, with 17 bases between. CDR1 is SGHRS, CDR2 YFSETQ, per germline. The chain recombines TRBV5-1 with TRBJ1-3; D might be TRBD1 (6 bases). Material for sequencing was peripheral blood. The sequence derives from a human donor in a cohort sampled during active COVID-19. The CDR3 DNA follows: TGCGCCAGCAGCCCCGGTGGTCAGGGGATCTCTGGAAACACCATATATTTT. Residues: CASSPGGQGISGNTIYF.